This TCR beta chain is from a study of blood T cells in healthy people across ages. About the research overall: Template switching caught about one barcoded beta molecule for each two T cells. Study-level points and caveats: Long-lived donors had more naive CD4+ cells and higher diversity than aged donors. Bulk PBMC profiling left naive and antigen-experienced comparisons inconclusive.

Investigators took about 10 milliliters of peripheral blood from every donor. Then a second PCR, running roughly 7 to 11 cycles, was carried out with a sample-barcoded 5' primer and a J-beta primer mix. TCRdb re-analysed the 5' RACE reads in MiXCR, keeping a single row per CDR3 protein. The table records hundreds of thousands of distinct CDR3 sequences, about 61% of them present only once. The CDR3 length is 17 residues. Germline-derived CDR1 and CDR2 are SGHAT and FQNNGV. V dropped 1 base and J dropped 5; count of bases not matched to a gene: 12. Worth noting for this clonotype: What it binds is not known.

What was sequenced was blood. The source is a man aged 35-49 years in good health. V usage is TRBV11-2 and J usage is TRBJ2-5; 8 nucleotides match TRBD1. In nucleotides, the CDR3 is TGTGCCAGCAGCTTAGGGTCCGGCGGGCGGACAGGGGAGACCCAGTACTTC. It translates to CASSLGSGGRTGETQYF.